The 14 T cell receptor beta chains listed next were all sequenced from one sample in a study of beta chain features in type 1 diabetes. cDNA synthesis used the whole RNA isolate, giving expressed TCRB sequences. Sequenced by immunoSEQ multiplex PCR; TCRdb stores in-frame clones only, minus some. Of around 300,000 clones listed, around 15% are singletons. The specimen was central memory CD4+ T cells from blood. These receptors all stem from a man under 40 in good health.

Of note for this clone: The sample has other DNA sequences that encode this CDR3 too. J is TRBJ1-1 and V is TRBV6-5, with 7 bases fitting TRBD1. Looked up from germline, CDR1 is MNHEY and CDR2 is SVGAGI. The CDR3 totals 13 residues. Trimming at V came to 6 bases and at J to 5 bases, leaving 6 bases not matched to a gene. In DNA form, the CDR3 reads TGTGCCAGCAGCAGACAGGGAGGGACTGAAGCTTTCTTT. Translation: CASSRQGGTEAFF.

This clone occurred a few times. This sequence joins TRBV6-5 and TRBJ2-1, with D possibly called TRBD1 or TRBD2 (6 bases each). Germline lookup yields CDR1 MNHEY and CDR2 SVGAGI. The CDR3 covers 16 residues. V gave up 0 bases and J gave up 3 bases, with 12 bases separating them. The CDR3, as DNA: TGTGCCAGCAGTTACTCGGGCGGGGACATCTACAATGAGCAGTTCTTC. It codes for CASSYSGGDIYNEQFF.

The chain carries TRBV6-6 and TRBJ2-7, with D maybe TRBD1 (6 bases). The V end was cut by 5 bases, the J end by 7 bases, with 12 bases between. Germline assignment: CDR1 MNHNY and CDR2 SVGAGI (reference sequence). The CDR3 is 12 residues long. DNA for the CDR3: TGTGCCAGCAGTCGAGACACAGGGGAGCAGTACGTC. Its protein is CASSRDTGEQYV.

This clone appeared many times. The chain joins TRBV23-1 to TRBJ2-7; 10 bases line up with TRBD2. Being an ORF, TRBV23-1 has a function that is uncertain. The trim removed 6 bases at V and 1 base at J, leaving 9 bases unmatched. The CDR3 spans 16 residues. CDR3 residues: CASRTEAGGGSYEQYV. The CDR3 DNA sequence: TGCGCCAGCAGGACCGAAGCGGGAGGGGGGTCCTACGAGCAGTACGTC.

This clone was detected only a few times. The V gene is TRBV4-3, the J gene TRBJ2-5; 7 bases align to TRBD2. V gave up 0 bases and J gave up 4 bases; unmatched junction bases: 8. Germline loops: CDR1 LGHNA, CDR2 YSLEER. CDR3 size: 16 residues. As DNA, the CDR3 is TGCGCCAGCAGCCAAGAAGGATCGGGGGGAGGAGAGACCCAGTACTTC. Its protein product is CASSQEGSGGGETQYF.

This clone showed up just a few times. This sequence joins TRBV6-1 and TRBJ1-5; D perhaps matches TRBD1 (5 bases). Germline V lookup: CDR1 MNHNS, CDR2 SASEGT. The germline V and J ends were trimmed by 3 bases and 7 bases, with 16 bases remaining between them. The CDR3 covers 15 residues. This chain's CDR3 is CASSDFGRDGQPQHF. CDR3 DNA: TGTGCCAGCAGTGATTTTGGCAGGGATGGACAGCCCCAGCATTTT.

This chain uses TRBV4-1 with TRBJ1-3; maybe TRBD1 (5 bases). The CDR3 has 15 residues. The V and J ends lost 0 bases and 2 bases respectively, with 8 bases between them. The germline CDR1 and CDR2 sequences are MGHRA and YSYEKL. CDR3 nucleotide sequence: TGCGCCAGCAGCCAAGACGGACACCCTGGAAACACCATATATTTT. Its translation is CASSQDGHPGNTIYF.

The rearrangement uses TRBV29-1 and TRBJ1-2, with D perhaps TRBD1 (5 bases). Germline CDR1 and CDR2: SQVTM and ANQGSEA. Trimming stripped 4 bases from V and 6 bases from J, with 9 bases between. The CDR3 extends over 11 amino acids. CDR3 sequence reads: CSVARDHGYTF. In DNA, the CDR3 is TGCAGCGTTGCCAGGGACCATGGCTACACCTTC.

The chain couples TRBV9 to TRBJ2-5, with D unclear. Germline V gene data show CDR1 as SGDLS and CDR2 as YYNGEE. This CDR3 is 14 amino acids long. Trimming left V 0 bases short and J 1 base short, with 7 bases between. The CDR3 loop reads CASSVGVSQETQYF. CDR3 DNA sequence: TGTGCCAGCAGCGTAGGGGTAAGCCAAGAGACCCAGTACTTC.

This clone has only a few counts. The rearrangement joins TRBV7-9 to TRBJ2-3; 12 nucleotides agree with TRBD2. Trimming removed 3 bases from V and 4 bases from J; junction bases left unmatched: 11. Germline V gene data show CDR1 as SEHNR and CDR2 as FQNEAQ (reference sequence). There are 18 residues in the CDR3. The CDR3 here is CASSLSSGGALPADTQYF. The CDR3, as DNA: TGTGCCAGCAGCTTGTCTAGCGGGGGGGCATTGCCAGCAGATACGCAGTATTTT.

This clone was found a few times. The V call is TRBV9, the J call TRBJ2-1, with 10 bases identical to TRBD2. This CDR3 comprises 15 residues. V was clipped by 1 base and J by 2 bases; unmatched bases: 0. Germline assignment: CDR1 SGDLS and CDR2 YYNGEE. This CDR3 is CASSVTSGAYNEQFF. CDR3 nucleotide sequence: TGTGCCAGCAGCGTAACTAGCGGGGCCTACAATGAGCAGTTCTTC.

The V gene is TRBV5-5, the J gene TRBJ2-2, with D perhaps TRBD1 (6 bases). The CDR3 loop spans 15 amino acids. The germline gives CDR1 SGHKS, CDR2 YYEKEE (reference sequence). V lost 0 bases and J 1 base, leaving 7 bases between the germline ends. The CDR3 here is CASSLEGGNTGELFF. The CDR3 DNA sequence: TGTGCCAGCAGCTTGGAAGGGGGGAACACCGGGGAGCTGTTTTTT.

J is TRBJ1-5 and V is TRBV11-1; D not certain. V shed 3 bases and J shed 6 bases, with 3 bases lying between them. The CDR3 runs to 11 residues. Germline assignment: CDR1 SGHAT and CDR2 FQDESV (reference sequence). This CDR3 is CASSLSQPQHF. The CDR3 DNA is TGTGCCAGCAGCTTGAGTCAGCCCCAGCATTTT.

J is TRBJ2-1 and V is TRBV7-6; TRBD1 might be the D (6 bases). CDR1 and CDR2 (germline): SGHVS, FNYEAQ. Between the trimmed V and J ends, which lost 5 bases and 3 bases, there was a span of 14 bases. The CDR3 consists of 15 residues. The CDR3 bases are TGTGCCAGCAGCCAGGGGCTAGCCTACTACAATGAGCAGTTCTTC. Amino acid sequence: CASSQGLAYYNEQFF.